A selection of T cell receptor beta chains follows, all from one sample in a study of T cells expressing NK-cell markers. TCRdb re-called the 5' RACE reads; every CDR3 protein appears as one record, without DNA. The sample totals roughly 380,000 distinct CDR3 sequences. Sequenced material: blood T cells: a sorted CD56 or NKG2C T cell subset, CD4+ or CD8+ T cells, or bulk PBMC T cells (not recorded which). Every receptor here comes from a man aged 18 to 69 in good health. The CDR3 runs from the conserved cysteine through the conserved F or W. The order of the fields is J gene, V gene, CDR3 protein.

TRBJ2-2	TRBV27	CASSRGGELFF
TRBJ2-1	TRBV12-3/TRBV12-4	CASSPASAYYNEQFF
TRBJ2-7	TRBV7-8	CASSTHRDRYYEQYF
TRBJ1-2	TRBV30	CAWTPGNYGYTF
TRBJ1-2	TRBV5-5	CASSRDRGHYGYTF
TRBJ2-3	TRBV27	CASSFRDARSTDTQYF
TRBJ1-1	TRBV5-1	CASSASDSTEAFF
TRBJ1-2	TRBV12-3/TRBV12-4	CASSITGIGIYGYTF
TRBJ1-2	TRBV7-2	CASSSQDRALRDGYTF
TRBJ2-2	TRBV20-1	CSATIGGLSTGELFF
TRBJ1-1	TRBV3-1	CASSSNSAVRVAFF
TRBJ2-2	TRBV4-1	CASSQPRTSGNTGELFF
TRBJ1-1	TRBV2	CASLLGPTEAFF
TRBJ2-1	TRBV5-1	CASSLVGGGRAQGEQFF
TRBJ1-6	TRBV12-3/TRBV12-4	CASSFGSQGRSPLHF
TRBJ1-6	TRBV5-1	CASRSEGIYNSPLHF
TRBJ1-1	TRBV2	CASSDGEMNTEAFF
TRBJ2-7	TRBV5-4	CASSLEGTSGGYRRYEQYF
TRBJ2-7	TRBV28	CASSNTQGYGEQYF
TRBJ2-3	TRBV7-2	CASSKDKSRTDTQYF
TRBJ2-1	TRBV19	CASSVGTGGNNEQFF
TRBJ1-5	TRBV7-9	CASSSQGGQPQHF
TRBJ2-1	TRBV14	CASSPGEGRSQFF
TRBJ2-3	TRBV5-5	CASSGWFGGTDTQYF
TRBJ2-3	TRBV7-2	CASSRDFAHSTDTQYF
TRBJ2-3	TRBV20-1	CSARDGRLSSTDTQYF
TRBJ2-7	TRBV6-2/TRBV6-3	CASSYVTGRPFYEQYF
TRBJ2-1	TRBV5-5	CASSSGTGWYNEQFF
TRBJ2-6	TRBV6-1	CASAGQGVMSGANVLTF
TRBJ2-7	TRBV7-6	CASSLVAGAVLEQYF
TRBJ1-2	TRBV5-1	CASSLWSDYGYTF
TRBJ2-5	TRBV5-1	CASQRQETQYF
TRBJ2-3	TRBV6-5	CASSYGGHHTDTQYF